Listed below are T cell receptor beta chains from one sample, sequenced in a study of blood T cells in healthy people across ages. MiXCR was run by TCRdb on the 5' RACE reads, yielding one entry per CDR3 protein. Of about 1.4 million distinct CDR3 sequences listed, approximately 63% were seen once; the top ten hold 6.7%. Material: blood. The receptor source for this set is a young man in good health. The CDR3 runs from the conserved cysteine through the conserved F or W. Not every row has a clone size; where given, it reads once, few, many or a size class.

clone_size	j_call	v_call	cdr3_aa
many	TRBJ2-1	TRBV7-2	CASSLARDRDRSGSYNEQFF
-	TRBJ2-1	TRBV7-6	CASSLVQGARDIHNEQFF
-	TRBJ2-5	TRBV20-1	CSAGGTSLEETQYF
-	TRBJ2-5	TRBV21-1	CASSGLGGTRETQYF
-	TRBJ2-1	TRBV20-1	CSADTGPTYNEQFF
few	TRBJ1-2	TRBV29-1	CSVEGRTGGYDYGYTF
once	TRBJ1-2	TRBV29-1	CSVERPDSDGYTF
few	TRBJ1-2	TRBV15	CATSRARDYGYTF
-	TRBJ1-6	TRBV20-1	CSAGDSNSGSSPLHF
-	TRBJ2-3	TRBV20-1	CGADGRGADTQYF
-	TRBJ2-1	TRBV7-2	CASSPRQGGEQFF
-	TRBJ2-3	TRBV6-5	CASSYARRAETQYF
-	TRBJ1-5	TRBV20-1	CSAGRSVFNNQPQHF
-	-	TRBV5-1	CASSLGGTGDYGQYF
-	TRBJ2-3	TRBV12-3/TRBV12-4	CASSSSRDFTDTQYF
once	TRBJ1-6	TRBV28	CASSIHGQGTDSPLHF
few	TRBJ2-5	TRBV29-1	CSVVLGGRETQYF
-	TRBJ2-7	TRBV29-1	CSVVQSTKNEQYF
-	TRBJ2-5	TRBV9	CASSVAPFDRDGETQYF
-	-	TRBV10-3	CAISKVLDEQYF
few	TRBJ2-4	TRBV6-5	CASSYGPKNIQYF
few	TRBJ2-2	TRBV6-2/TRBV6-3	CASSNVLTSGAPNTGELFF
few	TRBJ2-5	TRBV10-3	CAISDMMGVQETQYF
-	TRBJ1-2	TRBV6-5	CASSYSVPLRQATVGYTF
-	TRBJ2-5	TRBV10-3	CAIRLGQGPLQETQYF
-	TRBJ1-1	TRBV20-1	CSARESGQGGFRAFF